This T cell receptor beta chain originates from a study of T cell responses to AZD1222 COVID-19 vaccine. Regarding the study as a whole: Baseline seropositivity characterized only a handful of AZD1222 recipients. Along spike, vaccine-associated CD4 TCRs were found throughout, with dominance at 160-218 and 743-854. Clonal diversity was possibly underestimated; the donors were predominantly white British and more often female.

Method: immunoSEQ multiplex PCR; TCRdb's copy keeps in-frame clones and lacks some. In the table there are 110,000 to 150,000 clones, approximately 90% of which are singletons. CDR1 SGHRS and CDR2 YFSETQ come from the germline V gene. The J segment lost 8 bases and the V segment lost 6 bases, leaving 10 bases of the junction unmatched. This CDR3 is 15 amino acids long. Concerning this clone itself: Its target is unknown.

The clonotype comes from an adult who received the AZD1222 COVID-19 vaccine. The sample here was peripheral blood, taken 28 days after the second AZD1222 dose. This chain links TRBV5-1 with TRBJ2-1; TRBD2 agrees at 11 bases. CDR3 sequence (DNA): TGCGCCAGCACCCTCGGGACTAGCGGTGCCCATGAGCAGTTCTTC. Translating gives CASTLGTSGAHEQFF.